These 15 T cell receptor beta chains share one sample of origin, sequenced in a study of T cell responses to AZD1222 COVID-19 vaccine. Only in-frame clones appear in the TCRdb table, and some are missing; sequencing was by immunoSEQ multiplex PCR. The sample lists 150,000 to 200,000 clones, 85% to 95% occurring once. Specimen: peripheral blood, collected on day 0 of AZD1222 vaccination. The receptors were sampled from an adult in good health.

The chain carries TRBV6-2 or TRBV6-3 and TRBJ1-3; D call uncertain. From germline, CDR1 is MNHEY and CDR2 SVGEGT. The CDR3 extends over 14 amino acids. Trimming removed 5 bases at V and 0 bases at J, with 8 bases between. CDR3 loop: CASSETYSGNTIYF. CDR3 DNA: TGTGCCAGCAGTGAGACCTACTCTGGAAACACCATATATTTT.

The chain is built from TRBV28 and TRBJ2-5; 7 bases agree with TRBD2. Trimming removed 4 bases from V and 5 bases from J; junction bases left unmatched: 13. Germline V gene data show CDR1 as MDHEN and CDR2 as SYDVKM. This CDR3 contains 16 residues. CDR3 amino acids: CASSSGAEGGRETQYF. The DNA of the CDR3 is TGTGCCAGCAGTTCTGGCGCTGAGGGAGGGCGGGAGACCCAGTACTTC.

The chain employs TRBV5-6 and TRBJ1-2; D may be TRBD1 (5 bases). Germline CDR1 reads SGHDT; CDR2 reads YYEEEE. The CDR3 is 17 amino acids. V gave up 4 bases and J gave up 5 bases, with 24 bases separating them. DNA of the CDR3: TGTGCCAGCAGCCCAAAGACCAGGGCTGGCGTACGATATGGCTACACCTTC. This sequence encodes CASSPKTRAGVRYGYTF.

This clone was detected once. V and J are TRBV4-1 and TRBJ2-3, with 7 bases aligning to TRBD2. V shed 3 bases and J 4 bases; nucleotides not matched to a gene: 7. CDR3 length equals 15 residues. CDR1 and CDR2 (germline): MGHRA, YSYEKL. DNA of the CDR3: TGCGCCAGCAGCCAGACGCGGGGGTGGGCAGATACGCAGTATTTT. Translated: CASSQTRGWADTQYF.

The V and J genes are TRBV7-2 and TRBJ2-2; a weak D match, TRBD1 (5 bases). This CDR3 has 16 residues. Trimming shortened V by 2 bases and J by 2 bases, and 12 bases separated the two germline ends. Germline assignment: CDR1 SGHTA and CDR2 FQGNSA. The CDR3 DNA sequence: TGTGCCAGCAGCTTATTTCCAGGGCGAAACACCGGGGAGCTGTTTTTT. Translation: CASSLFPGRNTGELFF.

The chain carries TRBV6-1 and TRBJ2-1; D may be TRBD1 or TRBD2 (5 bases each). The CDR3 contains 13 residues. The V gene's germline CDR1 is MNHNS and CDR2 SASEGT. V gave up 2 bases and J gave up 7 bases, with 9 bases separating them. CDR3 residues: CASSEPGRNEQFF. As DNA, the CDR3 is TGTGCCAGCAGTGAACCGGGGCGGAATGAGCAGTTCTTC.

This chain connects TRBV18 to TRBJ2-7, with 9 bases aligning to TRBD1. CDR3 size: 15 residues. Unmatched junction bases numbered 9, after V lost 6 bases and J lost 3 bases. Germline-derived CDR1 and CDR2 are KGHSH and LQKENI. In nucleotides, the CDR3 is TGTGCCAGCTCGCGAGAACAGGGGGCTCTCTACGAGCAGTACTTC. It specifies CASSREQGALYEQYF. Together with reference TRBV18 and TRBJ2-7, the CDR3 gives the full variable domain: NAGVMQNPRHLVRRRGQEARLRCSPMKGHSHVYWYRQLPEEGLKFMVYLQKENIIDESGMPKERFSAEFPKEGPSILRIQQVVRGDSAAYFCASSREQGALYEQYFGPGTRLTVT.

The V gene is TRBV12-3 or TRBV12-4, the J gene TRBJ1-2; D may be TRBD1 (5 bases). The CDR3 is 12 amino acids. V was trimmed by 7 bases and J by 7 bases, leaving 13 bases between them. CDR3 DNA sequence: TGTGCCAGCACCCTCCGGGGCCTTGGCTACACCTTC. It yields the protein CASTLRGLGYTF.

The chain is built from TRBV5-4 and TRBJ1-2; D not resolved. This CDR3 has 13 amino acids. Trimming cost V 2 bases and J 1 base, with 6 bases left between them. Germline CDR1 SGHNT, CDR2 YYREEE (reference sequence). The CDR3 loop is CASSFNDNYGYTF. CDR3 DNA: TGTGCCAGCAGCTTTAACGATAACTATGGCTACACCTTC.

The chain is built from TRBV5-1 and TRBJ1-5, with unresolved D. The CDR3 contains 13 residues. V was pared by 5 bases and J by 3 bases, with 9 bases between. Germline assignment: CDR1 SGHRS and CDR2 YFSETQ. The CDR3 here is CASRVALNQPQHF. For the CDR3, the DNA is TGCGCCAGCAGGGTAGCCCTCAATCAGCCCCAGCATTTT.

The V call is TRBV19, the J call TRBJ2-2; 10 bases are shared with TRBD1. Trimming cost V 5 bases and J 5 bases; bases outside gene matches: 14. CDR3 size: 18 residues. Looked up from germline, CDR1 is LNHDA and CDR2 is SQIVND (reference sequence). This CDR3 reads CASSLGTGAYLGTGELFF. DNA for the CDR3: TGTGCCAGTAGTTTGGGGACAGGGGCTTATCTGGGGACCGGGGAGCTGTTTTTT.

This clone showed up just once. The chain carries TRBV5-8 and TRBJ1-6; D gene uncertain. The CDR3 sequence is 16 residues long. V was cut by 2 bases and J by 0 bases, with 9 bases left in between. The germline V gene encodes CDR1 SGHTS and CDR2 YDEGEE. For the CDR3, the DNA is TGTGCCAGCAGCTTCAGAAAGAGCTCCTATAATTCACCCCTCCACTTT. Amino acid sequence: CASSFRKSSYNSPLHF.

The chain recombines TRBV30 with TRBJ1-1; 8 nucleotides agree with TRBD1. The CDR3 contains 14 residues. V dropped 0 bases and J dropped 10; count of bases not matched to a gene: 10. Germline CDR1 reads GTSNPN; CDR2 reads SVGIG (reference sequence). This CDR3 is CAWSVGTGRGVAFF. In nucleotides, the CDR3 is TGTGCCTGGAGTGTAGGGACAGGTCGTGGGGTAGCTTTCTTT.

The chain carries TRBV4-1 and TRBJ1-2, with D perhaps matching TRBD1 (6 bases). The germline V and J ends were trimmed by 0 bases and 0 bases, with 17 bases remaining between them. Germline CDR1 reads MGHRA; CDR2 reads YSYEKL. The length of the CDR3 is 18 residues. CDR3 sequence: CASSQDRTARAANYGYTF. CDR3 bases: TGCGCCAGCAGCCAAGACCGGACAGCGAGGGCAGCTAACTATGGCTACACCTTC.

This chain links TRBV5-4 with TRBJ2-7; D might be TRBD1 (6 bases). CDR3 length: 15 residues. V was cut by 0 bases and J by 5 bases, with 15 bases left in between. Germline V lookup: CDR1 SGHNT, CDR2 YYREEE (reference sequence). CDR3 coding DNA: TGTGCCAGCAGCTTGGCCGCAGGGGTGATGGACGAGCAGTACTTC. Its translation: CASSLAAGVMDEQYF.